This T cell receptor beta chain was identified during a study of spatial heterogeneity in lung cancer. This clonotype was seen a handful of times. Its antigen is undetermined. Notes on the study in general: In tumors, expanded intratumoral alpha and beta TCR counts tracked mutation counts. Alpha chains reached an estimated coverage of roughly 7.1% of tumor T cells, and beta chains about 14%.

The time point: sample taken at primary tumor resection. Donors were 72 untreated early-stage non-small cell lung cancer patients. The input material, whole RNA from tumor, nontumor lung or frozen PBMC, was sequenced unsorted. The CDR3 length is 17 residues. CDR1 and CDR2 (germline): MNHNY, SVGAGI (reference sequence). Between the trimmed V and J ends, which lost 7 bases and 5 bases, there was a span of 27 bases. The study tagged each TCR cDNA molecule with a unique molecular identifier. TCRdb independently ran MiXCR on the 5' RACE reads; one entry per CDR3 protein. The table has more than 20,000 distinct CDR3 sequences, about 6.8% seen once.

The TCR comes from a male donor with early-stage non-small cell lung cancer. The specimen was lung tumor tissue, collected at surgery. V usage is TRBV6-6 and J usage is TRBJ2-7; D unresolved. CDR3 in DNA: TGTGCCAGCATTCCAGCGCCCGGGTTGGGAAAAACGAACGAGCAGTACTTC. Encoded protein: CASIPAPGLGKTNEQYF.